This TCR beta chain stems from a study of beta chain features in type 1 diabetes. Study results and caveats: The study found fewer insertions and more deletions at VDJ junctions in type 1 diabetes patients. All four CD4+ subsets from Type 1 diabetes patients carried moderately but significantly shorter TCRB CDR3s.

Naive, central memory, regulatory and stem cell-like memory cells within the CD4+ compartment were sorted using CD45RO/CCR7/CD25/CD127/CD95/CD27. V was trimmed by 0 bases and J by 2 bases, leaving 16 bases between them. The germline V gene has CDR1 SGHTA and CDR2 FQGNSA. CDR3 size: 17 residues. With respect to this clone: As yet, its antigen is unknown.

The sequenced template was cDNA made from the entire isolated RNA. Produced via immunoSEQ multiplex PCR; TCRdb's table is partial and in-frame only. The sample contains under 130,000 clones, 25% to 35% of which appear only once. The V call is TRBV7-2, the J call TRBJ2-5; a weak D match, TRBD2 (5 bases). Input material: central memory CD4+ T cells from blood. The source is a woman between 18 and 29 years old with type 1 diabetes. CDR3 sequence: CASSLAATSGGQETQYF. Written as DNA, the CDR3 is TGTGCCAGCAGCTTAGCGGCCACTTCAGGAGGACAAGAGACCCAGTACTTC.